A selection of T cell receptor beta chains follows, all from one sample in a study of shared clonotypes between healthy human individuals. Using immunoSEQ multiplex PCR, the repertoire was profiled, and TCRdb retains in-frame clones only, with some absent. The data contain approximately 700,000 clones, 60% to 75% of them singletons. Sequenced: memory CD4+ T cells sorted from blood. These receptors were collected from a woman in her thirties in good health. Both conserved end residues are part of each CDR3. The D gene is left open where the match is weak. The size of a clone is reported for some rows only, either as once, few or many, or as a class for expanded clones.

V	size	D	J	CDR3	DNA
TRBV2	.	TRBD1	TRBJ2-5	CASSDGQGALVGETQYF	TGTGCCAGCAGTGACGGACAGGGGGCGTTGGTCGGGGAGACCCAGTACTTC
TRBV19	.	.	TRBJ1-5	CASSPRVRTGDNQPQHF	TGTGCCAGTAGTCCCCGGGTCCGGACTGGGGATAATCAGCCCCAGCATTTT
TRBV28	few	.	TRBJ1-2	CASSSHGTQANYGYTF	TGTGCCAGCAGTTCCCACGGGACCCAGGCTAACTATGGCTACACCTTC
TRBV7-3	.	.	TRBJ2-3	CASSLTGVTDTQYF	TGTGCCAGCAGCTTAACAGGCGTCACAGATACGCAGTATTTT
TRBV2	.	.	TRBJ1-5	CASMVGNNQPQHF	TGTGCCAGCATGGTAGGGAACAATCAGCCCCAGCATTTT
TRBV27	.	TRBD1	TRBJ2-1	CASSWDRGPYEQFF	TGTGCCAGCAGTTGGGACAGGGGGCCCTATGAGCAGTTCTTC
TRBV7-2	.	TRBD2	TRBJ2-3	CASSGTSGRTSTDTQYF	TGTGCCAGCAGTGGGACTAGCGGACGTACTAGCACAGATACGCAGTATTTT
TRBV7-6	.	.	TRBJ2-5	CASSLATGSIAETQYF	TGTGCCAGCAGCTTAGCTACCGGCAGTATAGCAGAGACCCAGTACTTC
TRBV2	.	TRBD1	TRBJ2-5	CASSTGGSETQYF	TGTGCCAGCAGTACAGGGGGCTCAGAGACCCAGTACTTC
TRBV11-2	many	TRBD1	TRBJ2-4	CASSRQAGQGENIQYF	TGTGCCAGCAGCCGACAGGCCGGACAGGGGGAAAACATTCAGTACTTC
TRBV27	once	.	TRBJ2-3	CASSLAPGLLHATQYF	TGTGCCAGCAGTTTGGCCCCGGGACTCCTACATGCTACGCAGTATTTT
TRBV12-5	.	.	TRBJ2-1	CASGTGAHNEQFF	TGTGCTAGTGGCACGGGGGCACACAATGAGCAGTTCTTC
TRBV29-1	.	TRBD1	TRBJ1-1	CSAGTDQNTEAFF	TGCAGCGCTGGGACAGACCAGAACACTGAAGCTTTCTTT
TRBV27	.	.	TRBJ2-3	CASIKTRRGTDTQYF	TGTGCCAGCATTAAGACTAGGCGAGGCACAGATACGCAGTATTTT
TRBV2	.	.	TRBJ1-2	CASSGQGNYGYTF	TGTGCCAGCAGTGGTCAGGGTAACTATGGCTACACCTTC
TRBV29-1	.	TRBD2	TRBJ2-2	CSVGGTSGQNTGELFF	TGCAGCGTAGGCGGGACTAGCGGGCAGAACACCGGGGAGCTGTTTTTT
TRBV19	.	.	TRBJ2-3	CASSIKGHTQYF	TGTGCCAGTAGTATTAAGGGACATACGCAGTATTTT
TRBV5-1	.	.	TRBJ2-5	CASSTGQGTQYF	TGCGCCAGCAGCACAGGGCAAGGGACCCAGTACTTC
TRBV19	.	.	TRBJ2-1	CASGRGRGDEQFF	TGTGCCAGTGGACGGGGGCGCGGGGATGAGCAGTTCTTC
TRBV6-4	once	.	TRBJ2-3	CASSDSAMSDTQYF	TGTGCCAGCAGTGACTCGGCTATGTCTGATACGCAGTATTTT
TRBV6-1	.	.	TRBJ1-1	CASSEARWLVTEAFF	TGTGCCAGCAGTGAAGCAAGGTGGCTCGTTACTGAAGCTTTCTTT
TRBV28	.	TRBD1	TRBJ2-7	CASLTSGTGSRRGPYEQYF	TGTGCCAGCTTGACCTCCGGGACAGGATCAAGGAGGGGTCCCTACGAGCAGTACTTC
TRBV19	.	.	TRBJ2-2	CASRWGTGELFF	TGTGCCAGTAGATGGGGCACCGGGGAGCTGTTTTTT
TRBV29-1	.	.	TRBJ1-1	CSVRPDTNTEAFF	TGCAGCGTCCGCCCTGACACGAACACTGAAGCTTTCTTT
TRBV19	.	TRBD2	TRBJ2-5	CASSKVGGQETQYF	TGTGCCAGTAGTAAGGTGGGAGGGCAAGAGACCCAGTACTTC
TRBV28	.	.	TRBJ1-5	CASTKSRQPQHF	TGTGCCAGCACTAAGTCCCGGCAGCCCCAGCATTTT
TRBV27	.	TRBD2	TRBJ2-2	CASSLSMTSELFF	TGTGCCAGCAGTTTATCGATGACTAGCGAGCTGTTTTTT
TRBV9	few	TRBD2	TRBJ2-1	CASSATSGIVGHEQFF	TGTGCCAGCAGCGCCACTAGCGGAATAGTTGGTCATGAGCAGTTCTTC
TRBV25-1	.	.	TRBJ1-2	CASSEYNAGPYGYTF	TGTGCCAGCAGTGAATATAATGCAGGACCTTATGGCTACACCTTC
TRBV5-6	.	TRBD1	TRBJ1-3	CASSLDRGHSGNTIYF	TGTGCCAGCAGCTTGGACAGGGGGCACTCTGGAAACACCATATATTTT
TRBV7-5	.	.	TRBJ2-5	CVRSLGASSPETQYF	TGTGTCAGAAGCTTAGGGGCTAGCTCTCCAGAGACCCAGTACTTC
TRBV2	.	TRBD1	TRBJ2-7	CASRATGEPSEQYF	TGTGCCAGCAGGGCAACAGGGGAGCCTAGCGAGCAGTACTTC
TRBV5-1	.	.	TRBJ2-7	CASSLDQVREQYF	TGCGCCAGCAGCTTGGACCAAGTAAGGGAGCAGTACTTC
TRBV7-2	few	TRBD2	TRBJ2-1	CASSLGLAGNNEQFF	TGTGCCAGCAGCTTAGGCCTAGCGGGGAACAATGAGCAGTTCTTC
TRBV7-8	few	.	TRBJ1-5	CASSIRQGQPQHF	TGTGCCAGCAGCATACGGCAGGGACAGCCCCAGCATTTT
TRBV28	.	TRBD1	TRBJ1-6	CASRGRTGINSPLHF	TGTGCCAGCCGGGGCAGGACAGGGATAAATTCACCCCTCCACTTT
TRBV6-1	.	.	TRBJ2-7	CAARGRETDEQYF	TGTGCAGCGAGGGGGCGGGAGACCGACGAGCAGTACTTC
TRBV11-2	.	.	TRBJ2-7	CASSLISYEQYF	TGTGCCAGCAGCTTAATCTCCTACGAGCAGTACTTC
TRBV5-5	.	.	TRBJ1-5	CASSQVLTRDQPQHF	TGTGCCAGCAGCCAAGTTCTGACCAGGGATCAGCCCCAGCATTTT
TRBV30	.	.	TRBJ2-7	CAWRAGGNPYEQYF	TGTGCCTGGAGGGCAGGGGGGAACCCCTACGAGCAGTACTTC
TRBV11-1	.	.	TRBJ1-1	CASSFSGSGAFF	TGTGCCAGCAGCTTCTCGGGGAGCGGAGCTTTCTTT
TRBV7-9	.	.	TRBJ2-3	CASSLDVGRRQTDTQYF	TGTGCCAGCAGCTTAGATGTGGGGCGGAGACAGACAGATACGCAGTATTTT
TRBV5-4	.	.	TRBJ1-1	CAVGGPMNTEAFF	TGTGCAGTGGGGGGCCCCATGAACACTGAAGCTTTCTTT
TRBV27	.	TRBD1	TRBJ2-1	CASSPRTGDNEQFF	TGTGCCAGCAGTCCCCGGACAGGGGACAATGAGCAGTTCTTC
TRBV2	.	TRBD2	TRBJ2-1	CASKPSGMYNEQFF	TGTGCCAGCAAACCTAGCGGGATGTACAATGAGCAGTTCTTC
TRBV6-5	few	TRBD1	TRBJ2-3	CASSLQGAGDTQYF	TGTGCCAGCAGTTTACAGGGGGCGGGAGATACGCAGTATTTT
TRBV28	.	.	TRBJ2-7	CASSLVLTLSGPPTYEQYF	TGTGCCAGCAGTTTAGTACTGACGTTGAGCGGGCCACCCACCTACGAGCAGTACTTC
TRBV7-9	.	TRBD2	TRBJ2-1	CASSPGTSDSYNEQFF	TGTGCCAGCAGCCCCGGGACTAGCGATTCCTACAATGAGCAGTTCTTC
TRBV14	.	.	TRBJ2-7	CASSQAQEQYF	TGTGCCAGCAGCCAAGCACAGGAGCAGTACTTC
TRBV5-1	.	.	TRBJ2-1	CASSLESPEYNEQFF	TGCGCCAGCAGCTTGGAAAGTCCGGAATACAATGAGCAGTTCTTC